The 2 T cell receptor beta chains listed next were all sequenced from one sample in a study of OX40 agonist ivuxolimab in advanced cancers. The assay was immunoSEQ multiplex PCR, and TCRdb's table has in-frame clones only and misses some. The repertoire holds 60,000 or so clones, with approximately 88% as singletons. This specimen was CD4+ or CD8+ T cells sorted from blood, taken in a trial of the OX40 agonist ivuxolimab. The receptors were sampled from an adult with an advanced solid tumor such as melanoma, head and neck, liver or kidney cancer.

This chain joins TRBV29-1 and TRBJ2-3; D possibly corresponds to TRBD1 (5 bases). Germline CDR1 SQVTM, CDR2 ANQGSEA. The CDR3 runs 15 residues. V lost 0 bases to trimming and J lost 4 bases, with 14 bases between them. Here the CDR3 DNA reads TGCAGCGTTGAAGATCGTAAAAGGGGTTCAGATACGCAGTATTTT. Protein product: CSVEDRKRGSDTQYF.

The V and J genes are TRBV29-1 and TRBJ2-1; tentatively, D is TRBD2 (5 bases). The CDR3 is 14 amino acids. V was cut by 7 bases and J by 1 base, with 14 bases left in between. The germline V gene encodes CDR1 SQVTM and CDR2 ANQGSEA. The CDR3 DNA reads as TGCAGCGCCGAGGGCAGTCCTTCCTACAATGAGCAGTTCTTC. Translated: CSAEGSPSYNEQFF.